These 28 T cell receptor beta chains originate from one sample sequenced in a study of PD-L1 blockade in urothelial cancer. Time point of the sample: pretreatment peripheral blood. Some clones are missing from TCRdb's copy, which holds only in-frame ones; the method was immunoSEQ multiplex PCR. The profile shows tens of thousands of clones, roughly 80% of them singletons. Here the sequenced sample was PBMCs, taken around atezolizumab (anti-PD-L1) treatment. Receptors were obtained from a man in his 70s with urothelial cancer.

This clone was found once. The chain recombines TRBV7-9 with TRBJ2-1; D is possibly TRBD2 (6 bases). Trimming pared 5 bases from V and 3 bases from J, leaving 23 bases between. Germline V gives CDR1 SEHNR, CDR2 FQNEAQ (reference sequence). This CDR3 has 18 residues. CDR3 bases: TGTGCCAGCAGCCCCTGGGGTAGCGGCATCTCCCTCTACAATGAGCAGTTCTTC. As protein: CASSPWGSGISLYNEQFF.

Here the CDR3 reads CASSLDSAGYEQYF. Written as DNA, the CDR3 is TGCGCCAGCAGCTTGGATTCGGCAGGGTACGAGCAGTACTTC. This chain joins TRBV5-1 and TRBJ2-7; TRBD1 is a possible D gene (5 bases). This CDR3 comprises 14 residues. Germline CDR1 SGHRS, CDR2 YFSETQ. The V end was cut by 0 bases, the J end by 4 bases, with 11 bases between.

This chain links TRBV29-1 with TRBJ2-3, with no clear D. CDR3 length equals 14 residues. Trimming left V 6 bases short and J 0 bases short, with 13 bases between. Per the germline V gene, CDR1 is SQVTM and CDR2 is ANQGSEA. CDR3 region: CSVRSFLSTDTQYF. CDR3 nucleotides: TGCAGCGTGAGGAGTTTTCTTAGCACAGATACGCAGTATTTT.

The chain recombines TRBV19 with TRBJ1-4; D is uncertain. Germline assignment: CDR1 LNHDA and CDR2 SQIVND (reference sequence). V lost 0 bases and J lost 7, with 12 bases in between. The CDR3 is 15 amino acids. The CDR3 DNA reads TGTGCCAGTAGTATAGATTCGTCTGTGCGTGAAAAACTGTTTTTT. It encodes CASSIDSSVREKLFF.

The CDR3 DNA sequence: TGTGCCAGCACTGACAGGGGCGGCACAGATACGCAGTATTTT. Amino acids: CASTDRGGTDTQYF. V is TRBV28 and J is TRBJ2-3; 8 nucleotides line up with TRBD1. Germline V CDR1 and CDR2: MDHEN, SYDVKM. There are 14 residues in the CDR3. The V gene end was trimmed by 7 bases and the J gene end by 1 base; junction bases not matched to a gene: 4.

The CDR3: CAWSLLAEETQYF. Here the CDR3 DNA reads TGTGCCTGGAGTTTACTAGCGGAAGAGACCCAGTACTTC. The J gene is TRBJ2-5, the V gene TRBV30; TRBD2 agrees at 8 bases. This CDR3 is 13 amino acids long. J gave up 3 bases and V 2 bases, and 2 bases lay outside the gene matches. From germline, CDR1 is GTSNPN and CDR2 SVGIG (reference sequence). Combining the CDR3 with reference TRBV30 and TRBJ2-5 gives the whole variable domain SQTIHQWPATLVQPVGSPLSLECTVEGTSNPNLYWYRQAAGRGLQLLFYSVGIGQISSEVPQNLSASRPQDRQFILSSKKLLLSDSGFYLCAWSLLAEETQYFGPGTRLLVL.

The genes are TRBV27 and TRBJ2-7; the match to TRBD2 covers 9 bases. Germline V gives CDR1 MNHEY, CDR2 SMNVEV (reference sequence). CDR3 length: 15 amino acids. V gave up 2 bases and J gave up 4 bases; unmatched junction bases: 6. In DNA, the CDR3 is TGTGCCAGCAGTTTAGGGTCTAGCGGGGTATACGAGCAGTACTTC. This sequence encodes CASSLGSSGVYEQYF.

Regarding this clone: The identical CDR3 is also encoded by other nucleotide sequences in the sample. V gene TRBV5-1 combines with J gene TRBJ2-1; D uncertain. The CDR3 runs 13 residues. The V end lost 0 bases, the J end lost 4 bases, and 5 bases lay between the germline ends. The V gene's germline CDR1 is SGHRS and CDR2 YFSETQ. Written as DNA, the CDR3 is TGCGCCAGCAGCTTGGACGGGTACAATGAGCAGTTCTTC. Protein product: CASSLDGYNEQFF.

On this clone itself: Germline and junction disagree at one end, which may indicate a read error. This chain connects TRBV18 to TRBJ1-1, with a tentative D call TRBD1 (6 bases). The germline V gene encodes CDR1 KGHSH and CDR2 LQKENI. The CDR3 is made up of 13 amino acids. As DNA, the CDR3 is TGTGCCAGCTCCAGGGCAGGGGACACCGAAGCTTTCTTT. It yields the protein CASSRAGDTEAFF. The variable domain in full, with the rest retrieved from reference TRBV18 and TRBJ1-1, is NAGVMQNPRHLVRRRGQEARLRCSPMKGHSHVYWYRQLPEEGLKFMVYLQKENIIDESGMPKERFSAEFPKEGPSILRIQQVVRGDSAAYFCASSRAGDTEAFFGQGTRLTVV.

The CDR3 loop is CASSLEVNQPQHF. CDR3 nucleotide sequence: TGCGCCAGCAGCTTAGAAGTGAATCAGCCCCAGCATTTT. The V gene is TRBV4-1, the J gene TRBJ1-5, with D unclear. The germline V and J ends were trimmed by 5 bases and 4 bases, with 9 bases remaining between them. This CDR3 contains 13 residues. From germline, CDR1 is MGHRA and CDR2 YSYEKL.

V and J are TRBV5-4 and TRBJ1-4; D uncertain. CDR3 size: 14 residues. From germline, CDR1 is SGHNT and CDR2 YYREEE (reference sequence). V dropped 0 bases and J dropped 0 bases, with 3 bases sitting between them. The CDR3 DNA reads TGTGCCAGCAGCTTGGCAGCAACTAATGAAAAACTGTTTTTT. Protein product: CASSLAATNEKLFF.

V gene TRBV18 combines with J gene TRBJ2-5, with TRBD1 matching over 8 bases. This CDR3 spans 14 amino acids. The germline V gene encodes CDR1 KGHSH and CDR2 LQKENI. The V and J ends lost 4 bases and 5 bases, in that order; junction bases with no gene match: 6. CDR3 nucleotides: TGTGCCAGCTCACGACTGACAGGGGAGGAGACCCAGTACTTC. Amino acid sequence: CASSRLTGEETQYF.

This rearrangement joins TRBV11-2 to TRBJ1-3, with no clear D. With 0 bases removed from V and 0 bases from J, the gap between germline ends came to 12 bases. The CDR3 contains 17 residues. Germline V gene data show CDR1 as SGHAT and CDR2 as FQNNGV. Written as DNA, the CDR3 is TGTGCCAGCAGCTTAGATGGAGCAGTATACTCTGGAAACACCATATATTTT. The encoded protein is CASSLDGAVYSGNTIYF.

The V call is TRBV4-1, the J call TRBJ2-4, with 9 bases identical to TRBD2. This CDR3 is 18 amino acids long. Germline V gene sequence: CDR1 MGHRA, CDR2 YSYEKL. Trimming cost V 0 bases and J 0 bases; bases outside gene matches: 6. CDR3 coding DNA: TGCGCCAGCAGCCAAGACCAGGCGGGGGGGCTAGCCAAAAACATTCAGTACTTC. Translating it yields CASSQDQAGGLAKNIQYF.

The gene calls are TRBV6-6 and TRBJ1-2; 7 nucleotides align to TRBD1. Per the germline V gene, CDR1 is MNHNY and CDR2 is SVGAGI (reference sequence). With 6 bases clipped from V and 0 bases from J, the junction kept 7 bases outside the gene matches. This CDR3 region has 15 residues. CDR3 coding DNA: TGTGCCAGCAGACCTACAGGGGCGACTAACTATGGCTACACCTTC. Its protein is CASRPTGATNYGYTF.

CDR3 region: CASSIGGNQPQHF. CDR3 in DNA: TGTGCCAGTAGTATAGGAGGGAATCAGCCCCAGCATTTT. This chain links TRBV19 with TRBJ1-5; D is unresolved. The germline V gene encodes CDR1 LNHDA and CDR2 SQIVND (reference sequence). V dropped 1 base and J dropped 4 bases, with 5 bases sitting between them. CDR3 size: 13 residues.

The CDR3 region has the DNA TGTGCCTGGATACCGGGACAGGGGAATGAAAAACTGTTTTTT. As protein: CAWIPGQGNEKLFF. The chain joins TRBV30 to TRBJ1-4; the match to TRBD1 covers 10 bases. Germline V CDR1 and CDR2: GTSNPN, SVGIG (reference sequence). CDR3 length: 14 amino acids. The junction had 4 bases not matched to a gene; V was cut back by 4 bases and J by 5 bases. Based on the CDR3 plus reference TRBV30 and TRBJ1-4, the full variable domain is SQTIHQWPATLVQPVGSPLSLECTVEGTSNPNLYWYRQAAGRGLQLLFYSVGIGQISSEVPQNLSASRPQDRQFILSSKKLLLSDSGFYLCAWIPGQGNEKLFFGSGTQLSVL.

The chain couples TRBV28 to TRBJ1-4; TRBD1 matches at 9 bases. The junction had 5 bases not matched to a gene; V was cut back by 3 bases and J by 3 bases. The CDR3 is 16 residues long. Per the germline V gene, CDR1 is MDHEN and CDR2 is SYDVKM. The CDR3 sequence is CASSLRQGGSNEKLFF. The CDR3 DNA sequence: TGTGCCAGCAGTTTGCGACAGGGGGGTTCTAATGAAAAACTGTTTTTT.

This rearrangement joins TRBV4-2 to TRBJ2-7, with 7 bases identical to TRBD1. The germline V gene has CDR1 LGHNA and CDR2 YNFKEQ. This CDR3 has 16 residues. V trimming: 4 bases; J trimming: 2 bases; junction bases outside the gene matches: 11. The CDR3 protein is CASSLRAGTDTYEQYF. CDR3 DNA sequence: TGTGCCAGCAGCCTAAGAGCCGGGACAGATACCTACGAGCAGTACTTC.

This chain links TRBV7-9 with TRBJ2-5; D might be TRBD2 (6 bases). Per germline, CDR1 SEHNR and CDR2 FQNEAQ (reference sequence). V lost 3 bases to trimming and J lost 5 bases, with 16 bases between them. The CDR3 has 15 residues. As DNA, the CDR3 is TGTGCCAGCAGCTTGGGGGTCGGAGGGGTGGAGACCCAGTACTTC. Translation gives CASSLGVGGVETQYF.

This chain connects TRBV27 to TRBJ2-3; a possible D gene is TRBD1 (6 bases). Germline values: CDR1 MNHEY, CDR2 SMNVEV (reference sequence). Trimming cost V 2 bases and J 3 bases, with 9 bases left between them. The length of the CDR3 is 14 residues. The CDR3 loop reads CASSLGRGTDTQYF. DNA for the CDR3: TGTGCCAGCAGTTTAGGCAGGGGTACAGATACGCAGTATTTT.

The chain employs TRBV5-1 and TRBJ2-7; D gene unclear. The V end was cut by 2 bases, the J end by 4 bases, with 10 bases between. The length of the CDR3 is 13 residues. Germline lookup yields CDR1 SGHRS and CDR2 YFSETQ. Written as DNA, the CDR3 is TGCGCCAGCAGCTTTGGCCAGGCGTACGAGCAGTACTTC. Its protein product is CASSFGQAYEQYF.

The rearrangement links TRBV19 to TRBJ2-7; 7 bases fit TRBD2. The CDR3 sequence is 19 residues long. V lost 5 bases to trimming and J lost 2 bases; unmatched junction nucleotides: 21. The V gene's germline CDR1 is LNHDA and CDR2 SQIVND (reference sequence). This CDR3 is CASSLRGGSAGEGTYEQYF. CDR3 coding DNA: TGTGCCAGTAGTTTACGCGGCGGTTCCGCGGGGGAAGGAACCTACGAGCAGTACTTC.

V gene TRBV7-6 combines with J gene TRBJ2-7; 8 nucleotides align to TRBD2. The CDR3 is 14 residues long. J gave up 7 bases and V 1 base, and 6 bases lay outside the gene matches. Germline CDR1 SGHVS, CDR2 FNYEAQ. The CDR3 DNA reads as TGTGCCAGCAGCTTAGGTCGGGGGGGTCGGGAGCAGTACTTC. Translated: CASSLGRGGREQYF.

This clone was seen a single time. The chain couples TRBV7-9 to TRBJ2-5, with TRBD2 matching over 8 bases. Germline V gene sequence: CDR1 SEHNR, CDR2 FQNEAQ (reference sequence). CDR3 length: 14 residues. V trimming: 11 bases; J trimming: 2 bases; junction bases outside the gene matches: 10. In DNA, the CDR3 is TGTGCCGGGGGCCGGGGGGGTTCTCAAGAGACCCAGTACTTC. Amino acids: CAGGRGGSQETQYF.

This sequence joins TRBV21-1 and TRBJ2-7; whether TRBD1, the table's D call, matches the DNA was not checked. TRBV21-1 constitutes a pseudogene. There are 16 residues in the CDR3. CDR3 residues: CASSKRGTGSLREQYF. The CDR3 bases are TGTGCCAGCAGCAAAAGGGGAACAGGATCCCTTCGCGAGCAGTACTTC.

This chain joins TRBV27 and TRBJ2-3, with 12 positions matching TRBD2. The germline V gene has CDR1 MNHEY and CDR2 SMNVEV (reference sequence). Germline trimming cut 5 bases from V and 4 bases from J; bases unmatched to any gene: 13. This CDR3 comprises 18 residues. The CDR3 spells CASSPRFLAGGLADTQYF. The CDR3 DNA follows: TGTGCCAGCAGTCCACGCTTTCTAGCGGGAGGGCTGGCAGATACGCAGTATTTT.

The rearrangement links TRBV12-1 to TRBJ1-5. TRBV12-1 is a known pseudogene. The CDR3 is 14 amino acids. The DNA for the CDR3 is TGTGCCAGCAGCTCCCGGAGAGAGGGCCAGCCCCAGCATTTT. This codes for CASSSRREGQPQHF.